Listed below are T cell receptor beta chains from one sample, sequenced in a study of shared clonotypes between healthy human individuals. This table comes from immunoSEQ multiplex PCR, and its TCRdb copy is limited to in-frame clones, with some not included. The table includes roughly 2 million clones, about 94% detected once. The sequenced material came from naive CD8+ T cells sorted from blood. The receptors were sampled from a man aged 18 to 30 in good health. Each CDR3 is given with its conserved first and last residue. Each record gives: V gene, J gene, D gene, clone size, CDR3 DNA, CDR3 protein. D genes are given only for firm matches. The size entry is marked missing in some rows and otherwise reads once, few, many or a size class.

V: TRBV6-1; J: TRBJ2-7; D: .; size: once; DNA: TGTGCCAGCAGTGAATATCCCTCGACAGACTACGAGCAGTACTTC; CDR3: CASSEYPSTDYEQYF
V: TRBV13; J: TRBJ2-7; D: .; size: .; DNA: TGTGCCAGCAGCCCTGACAGTACCTACGAGCAGTACTTC; CDR3: CASSPDSTYEQYF
V: TRBV7-3; J: TRBJ1-1; D: TRBD1; size: once; DNA: TGTGCCAGCAGCCTCATATCGACAGGGAGTAAGCCGAACACTGAAGCTTTCTTT; CDR3: CASSLISTGSKPNTEAFF
V: TRBV13; J: TRBJ2-7; D: TRBD2; size: .; DNA: TGTGCCAGCAGCTTAAGCGGGAGGGGATACGAGCAGTACTTC; CDR3: CASSLSGRGYEQYF
V: TRBV9; J: TRBJ2-7; D: .; size: .; DNA: TGTGCCAGCAGCGTAGAAGGCAGGGCAGACGAGCAGTACTTC; CDR3: CASSVEGRADEQYF
V: TRBV27; J: TRBJ2-7; D: .; size: .; DNA: TGTGCCAGCACCCCAGGGCCCTCCTACGAGCAGTACTTC; CDR3: CASTPGPSYEQYF
V: TRBV27; J: TRBJ1-2; D: TRBD1; size: .; DNA: TGTGCCAGCAGTCCGTTACAACACAGGGGCAACTATGGCTACACCTTC; CDR3: CASSPLQHRGNYGYTF
V: TRBV19; J: TRBJ2-3; D: .; size: .; DNA: TGTGCCAGTAGTATGTACAGCACAGATACGCAGTATTTT; CDR3: CASSMYSTDTQYF
V: TRBV11-2; J: TRBJ1-2; D: .; size: .; DNA: TGTGCCAGCAGCCGAGGATGGGCAGGGGATGGCTACACCTTC; CDR3: CASSRGWAGDGYTF
V: TRBV2; J: TRBJ1-1; D: .; size: once; DNA: TGTGCCAGCAGTGACCTTCGAGAAGCTTTCTTT; CDR3: CASSDLREAFF
V: TRBV30; J: TRBJ2-1; D: .; size: .; DNA: TGTGCCTGGAGTGCCAACAGCAATGAGCAGTTCTTC; CDR3: CAWSANSNEQFF
V: TRBV6-5; J: TRBJ2-3; D: .; size: .; DNA: TGTGCCAGCAGTTATGGGGGGAGCACAGATACGCAGTATTTT; CDR3: CASSYGGSTDTQYF
V: TRBV7-9; J: TRBJ2-7; D: .; size: .; DNA: TGTGCCAGCAGCTCCTCCGGGGGCTCCTACGAGCAGTACTTC; CDR3: CASSSSGGSYEQYF